Following are 8 T cell receptor beta chains from one sample sequenced in a study of human T cells and chemical hapten exposure. TCRdb processed the RACE reads anew with MiXCR; each CDR3 protein has one entry. The sample has 150,000 to 200,000 distinct CDR3 sequences, 20% to 25% seen once; the top ten hold 2% to 3%. Described time point: patch test 3, about 24 weeks after DPC sensitization. Treatment: therapeutic diphenylcyclopropenone sensitization with weekly scalp DPC. The sequencing here drew on whole blood, taken in connection with sensitization to the hapten diphenylcyclopropenone (DPC). The receptors were gathered from a woman aged 40 to 49 with alopecia areata. Some clones in this sample may be carry-over from other donors' samples.

The V call is TRBV7-9, the J call TRBJ2-7; the match to TRBD1 covers 10 bases. Looked up from germline, CDR1 is SEHNR and CDR2 is FQNEAQ (reference sequence). Trimming removed 4 bases from V and 1 base from J; junction bases left unmatched: 4. The CDR3 spans 15 residues. The CDR3 nucleotides read TGTGCCAGCAGCTCCTGGGGACAGGGGTCCTACGAGCAGTACTTC. Translating it yields CASSSWGQGSYEQYF.

The genes are TRBV7-9 and TRBJ2-4, with TRBD1 identical over 9 bases. The germline gives CDR1 SEHNR, CDR2 FQNEAQ (reference sequence). This CDR3 is built from 13 residues. Trimming cost V 1 base and J 10 bases; bases outside gene matches: 2. The CDR3 nucleotides read TGTGCCAGCAGCTTAGAGACAGGGGGGATTCAGTACTTC. It is translated as CASSLETGGIQYF.

At least ten counts were recorded for this clonotype. The J gene is TRBJ1-5, the V gene TRBV12-3 or TRBV12-4, with D possibly matching TRBD1 (6 bases). V lost 3 bases and J lost 0, with 9 bases in between. This CDR3 is 15 amino acids long. The chain's CDR3 is CASSFAGASNQPQHF. DNA of the CDR3: TGTGCCAGCAGTTTCGCAGGGGCTAGCAATCAGCCCCAGCATTTT.

The chain has TRBV4-2 and TRBJ2-7, with D unresolved. CDR3 length: 15 amino acids. V was pared by 3 bases and J by 0 bases, with 12 bases between. From germline, CDR1 is LGHNA and CDR2 YNFKEQ. The CDR3, as DNA: TGTGCCAGCAGCCAGAGTCGCGCGGCCTCCTACGAGCAGTACTTC. Translated, it gives CASSQSRAASYEQYF.

The rearrangement links TRBV29-1 to TRBJ2-1, with 8 bases identical to TRBD2. CDR1 and CDR2 from the germline V gene are SQVTM and ANQGSEA. The CDR3 covers 14 residues. V shed 0 bases and J 8 bases; nucleotides not matched to a gene: 6. The DNA of the CDR3 is TGCAGCGTTGAAGATGAGAGCGGGAGACATGAGCAGTTCTTC. Translation gives CSVEDESGRHEQFF.

The chain links TRBV12-3 or TRBV12-4 to TRBJ1-6; TRBD1 aligns across 9 bases. The V gene end was trimmed by 5 bases and the J gene end by 7 bases; junction bases not matched to a gene: 12. This CDR3 has 17 amino acids. The CDR3, as DNA: TGTGCCAGCAGTCCCTCTGGACAGGGGCGATCCAATTCACCCCTCCACTTT. This encodes CASSPSGQGRSNSPLHF.

The gene calls are TRBV25-1 and TRBJ2-3; possible D gene TRBD1, 5 bases. The CDR3 has 11 residues. Germline-derived CDR1 and CDR2 are MGHDK and SYGVNS. V shed 10 bases and J shed 1 base, with 6 bases lying between them. The CDR3 is CATRGTDTQYF. CDR3 sequence (DNA): TGTGCCACCAGGGGCACAGATACGCAGTATTTT.

This clonotype was detected once. V and J are TRBV7-2 and TRBJ2-1, with 7 nucleotides matching TRBD2. The junction had 13 bases not matched to a gene; V was cut back by 4 bases and J by 4 bases. There are 17 residues in the CDR3. Per the germline V gene, CDR1 is SGHTA and CDR2 is FQGNSA. The CDR3 DNA sequence: TGTGCCAGCAGCTCAGTTCTGGCGGGAGTGCCGTACAATGAGCAGTTCTTC. It encodes CASSSVLAGVPYNEQFF.